This entry features one T cell receptor beta chain sequence. Its target is not known. This sequence may be a read error, since a much larger clone differs from it by one base. The data stem from a study of human T cells and chemical hapten exposure. Study background: The study patch tested 0.01% DPC on the upper back and read results at 6 days.

Germline V lookup: CDR1 SGHNT, CDR2 YYREEE (reference sequence). The V gene lost 3 bases and the J gene lost 5 bases, with 21 bases spanning the gap. The CDR3 totals 16 residues. Library preparation tagged each individual cDNA molecule with a unique molecular identifier. Original processing notes: A per-sample median of about 100,000 TCRs was observed, with counts ranging from about 20,000 to 750,000. One entry per CDR3 protein results from TCRdb running MiXCR on the RACE reads. The V and J calls reflect TCRdb's pipeline rather than the authors' work. The top ten clones hold over 1.5% of a sample with around 60,000 distinct CDR3 sequences, approximately 6.7% of them seen once. Study-level points and caveats: Counts of expanded TCRs (at PT1) showed a positive correlation with patch test score.

This sample's time point: pre-sensitization, week 0. Treatment meaning: therapeutic diphenylcyclopropenone sensitization with weekly scalp DPC. The chain is built from TRBV5-4 and TRBJ2-7, with TRBD2 as a possible D gene (5 bases). The clonotype was recovered from a woman in her 30s with alopecia areata. Some clones in this sample may be carry-over from other donors' samples. Sequencing was performed on whole blood, taken in connection with sensitization to the hapten diphenylcyclopropenone (DPC). In nucleotides, the CDR3 is TGTGCCAGCAGCTCCGGAGGTCCTCCCAGGACCCACGAGCAGTACTTC. It translates to CASSSGGPPRTHEQYF.